The next 16 T cell receptor beta chains were all read from a single sample in a study of cytomegalovirus exposure and HLA in healthy donors (dated by TCRdb to about 2017). Library construction relied on the immunoSEQ multiplex PCR assay. A mixture of 60 forward primers for TCR Vbeta segments and 13 reverse primers for TCR Jbeta segments was used in the multiplex PCR. TCRdb carries this immuneACCESS record with in-frame sequences only. Its versions omit some clonotypes, under half of them owing to an unresolved V gene in the studies checked, with the rest unexplained. The sample table shows roughly 49,000 clones, and around 81% are seen once. 2% to 2.5% of the sample is in the top ten clones. Source material: PBMCs. All receptors come from a boy under 18 in good health and CMV-seropositive.

The rearrangement uses TRBV7-2 and TRBJ1-6, with D perhaps matching TRBD1 (6 bases). The CDR3 is made up of 16 amino acids. Trimming shortened V by 5 bases and J by 0 bases, and 11 bases separated the two germline ends. Germline V lookup: CDR1 SGHTA, CDR2 FQGNSA. CDR3 sequence reads: CASSPDRSSYNSPLHF. The CDR3 DNA reads as TGTGCCAGCAGCCCAGACAGGAGCTCCTATAATTCACCCCTCCACTTT.

This chain joins TRBV19 and TRBJ2-7, with D possibly matching TRBD1 (6 bases). Trimming removed 6 bases from V and 7 bases from J, with 10 bases in between. The germline V gene encodes CDR1 LNHDA and CDR2 SQIVND (reference sequence). There are 11 residues in the CDR3. For the CDR3, the DNA is TGTGCCAGTAGAACAGGGTGGGAGCAGTACTTC. The encoded protein is CASRTGWEQYF.

The chain uses TRBV4-1 and TRBJ1-5; 10 bases match TRBD1. This CDR3 has 17 amino acids. Germline V gene data show CDR1 as MGHRA and CDR2 as YSYEKL. Trimming removed 6 bases from V and 7 bases from J; junction bases left unmatched: 15. CDR3 residues: CASREYPTGGPRQPQHF. The CDR3 region has the DNA TGCGCCAGCAGGGAGTATCCGACAGGGGGCCCTAGGCAGCCCCAGCATTTT.

The V call is TRBV9, the J call TRBJ2-1; 10 nucleotides match TRBD2. The CDR3 has 16 residues. V dropped 1 base and J dropped 4; count of bases not matched to a gene: 5. The V gene's germline CDR1 is SGDLS and CDR2 YYNGEE. CDR3 bases: TGTGCCAGCAGCGTAAAGCGGGGGGGGACGTACAATGAGCAGTTCTTC. It specifies CASSVKRGGTYNEQFF.

This clone came up a few times. The V gene is TRBV11-2, the J gene TRBJ2-1; D is undetermined. CDR1 is SGHAT, CDR2 FQNNGV, per germline. This CDR3 contains 13 residues. Trimming shortened V by 3 bases and J by 10 bases, and 13 bases separated the two germline ends. CDR3 DNA: TGTGCCAGCAGCTTTGGCGGCTTCGGGGAGCAGTTCTTC. Its translation is CASSFGGFGEQFF. The full variable domain, its missing parts supplied by reference TRBV11-2 and TRBJ2-1, is EAGVAQSPRYKIIEKRQSVAFWCNPISGHATLYWYQQILGQGPKLLIQFQNNGVVDDSQLPKDRFSAERLKGVDSTLKIQPAKLEDSAVYLCASSFGGFGEQFFGPGTRLTVL.

The CDR3 DNA sequence: TGTGCCAGCCGTTCGGGGGGGGTGAACACCGGGGAGCTGTTTTTT. Protein product: CASRSGGVNTGELFF. The rearrangement uses TRBV6-5 and TRBJ2-2; 8 bases are a match to TRBD2. V gave up 8 bases and J gave up 1 base; unmatched junction bases: 6. The V gene's germline CDR1 is MNHEY and CDR2 SVGAGI. This CDR3 contains 15 residues.

CDR3 bases: TGTGCCAGCAGCGTCAAAAGGAGTCTTACAGGGGCGGACGAGCAGTACTTC. Its translation is CASSVKRSLTGADEQYF. The chain couples TRBV9 to TRBJ2-7; the match to TRBD1 covers 7 bases. V gave up 2 bases and J gave up 5 bases; unmatched junction bases: 16. The CDR3 is 17 amino acids. The germline gives CDR1 SGDLS, CDR2 YYNGEE.

The rearrangement uses TRBV5-1 and TRBJ1-1; the match to TRBD1 covers 8 bases. In germline, CDR1 is SGHRS, CDR2 YFSETQ. The junction had 9 bases not matched to a gene; V was cut back by 4 bases and J by 4 bases. The CDR3 spans 15 residues. CDR3: CASSPVQGAGTEAFF. The CDR3 nucleotides are TGCGCCAGCAGCCCGGTGCAGGGGGCTGGCACTGAAGCTTTCTTT.

The genes are TRBV19 and TRBJ2-1, with TRBD2 as a possible D gene (6 bases). This CDR3 contains 13 residues. Germline assignment: CDR1 LNHDA and CDR2 SQIVND (reference sequence). The V end lost 8 bases, the J end lost 5 bases, and 13 bases lay between the germline ends. In DNA, the CDR3 is TGTGCCAGTGATAGCGGTTTAAACAATGAGCAGTTCTTC. It yields the protein CASDSGLNNEQFF.

V is TRBV29-1 and J is TRBJ2-5; 7 bases are a match to TRBD1. Unmatched junction bases numbered 11, after V lost 2 bases and J lost 2 bases. This CDR3 is built from 16 residues. Germline V gene sequence: CDR1 SQVTM, CDR2 ANQGSEA. CDR3 amino acids: CSVELGIRGQQETQYF. DNA of the CDR3: TGCAGCGTTGAATTGGGGATCAGGGGACAGCAAGAGACCCAGTACTTC. The variable domain in full, with the rest retrieved from reference TRBV29-1 and TRBJ2-5, is SAVISQKPSRDICQRGTSLTIQCQVDSQVTMMFWYRQQPGQSLTLIATANQGSEATYESGFVIDKFPISRPNLTFSTLTVSNMSPEDSSIYLCSVELGIRGQQETQYFGPGTRLLVL.

This clone was seen more than once but under ten times. The J gene is TRBJ1-1, the V gene TRBV6-6; 7 bases match TRBD1. This CDR3 is 14 amino acids long. The V and J ends lost 4 bases and 3 bases, in that order; junction bases with no gene match: 5. Germline V gene lookup returns CDR1 MNHNY and CDR2 SVGAGI (reference sequence). In DNA, the CDR3 is TGTGCCAGCAGTTCCACACAGGGGTACACTGAAGCTTTCTTT. Its protein is CASSSTQGYTEAFF.

The rearrangement joins TRBV9 to TRBJ2-3; 8 bases agree with TRBD2. V lost 3 bases and J lost 2; bases outside the gene matches: 5. CDR3 size: 15 residues. Germline V lookup: CDR1 SGDLS, CDR2 YYNGEE. The CDR3 loop reads CASSAGTSSTDTQYF. The CDR3 nucleotides read TGTGCCAGCAGCGCCGGGACTAGTTCCACAGATACGCAGTATTTT. The full variable domain, in which reference TRBV9 and TRBJ2-3 provide the parts outside the CDR3, is DSGVTQTPKHLITATGQRVTLRCSPRSGDLSVYWYQQSLDQGLQFLIQYYNGEERAKGNILERFSAQQFPDLHSELNLSSLELGDSALYFCASSAGTSSTDTQYFGPGTRLTVL.

The chain uses TRBV9 and TRBJ2-3; the D is unclear. V lost 0 bases, J lost 4 bases, and 9 bases lay in between. Per the germline V gene, CDR1 is SGDLS and CDR2 is YYNGEE. The CDR3 has 14 residues. CDR3 sequence (DNA): TGTGCCAGCAGCGTAGCCGGGTTGGCAGATACGCAGTATTTT. Its protein product is CASSVAGLADTQYF.

The chain couples TRBV6-1 to TRBJ1-2; D remains ambiguous. Trimming shortened V by 3 bases and J by 5 bases, and 7 bases separated the two germline ends. CDR3 length equals 12 residues. Germline values: CDR1 MNHNS, CDR2 SASEGT. DNA of the CDR3: TGTGCCAGCAGTGACGCGGGATATGGCTACACCTTC. Translating it yields CASSDAGYGYTF.

The rearrangement uses TRBV25-1 and TRBJ1-2; no clear D. This CDR3 has 12 amino acids. Germline lookup yields CDR1 MGHDK and CDR2 SYGVNS. V lost 3 bases and J 5 bases, leaving 7 bases between the germline ends. Written as DNA, the CDR3 is TGTGCCAGCAGTGACAAACAGTATGGCTACACCTTC. Protein product: CASSDKQYGYTF.

V usage is TRBV27 and J usage is TRBJ2-3, with 9 nucleotides matching TRBD2. With 2 bases clipped from V and 5 bases from J, the junction kept 8 bases outside the gene matches. The CDR3 contains 16 residues. Germline V lookup: CDR1 MNHEY, CDR2 SMNVEV (reference sequence). CDR3 loop: CASSLIAGGPVDTQYF. The CDR3 DNA sequence: TGTGCCAGCAGTTTAATCGCGGGGGGGCCGGTAGATACGCAGTATTTT.